The 7 T cell receptor beta chains listed next were all sequenced from one sample in a study of T cells in Graves' hyperthyroidism and ophthalmopathy. Amplified regions were TCR beta CDR3 sequences from RNA transcripts. A first-round RT-PCR of the TCR CDR3 used the HTBI primer set. TCRdb re-derived calls from the multiplex PCR reads in MiXCR, one entry per CDR3 protein. The sample lists roughly 510,000 distinct CDR3 sequences; 40% to 50% were seen once. Sequencing input: peripheral blood or thyroid tissue (not recorded which). These receptors were obtained from an adult woman with Graves' disease, either hyperthyroidism or ophthalmopathy (not recorded which).

The gene calls are TRBV9 and TRBJ1-2; D perhaps matches TRBD1 (6 bases). CDR3 length equals 15 residues. Germline V gene data show CDR1 as SGDLS and CDR2 as YYNGEE. Trimming left V 0 bases short and J 8 bases short, with 17 bases between. CDR3 DNA sequence: TGTGCCAGCAGCGTAGGCGGGACACAAATCGGGGGCTACACCTTC. The encoded protein is CASSVGGTQIGGYTF. The whole variable domain, remainder taken from reference TRBV9 and TRBJ1-2, is DSGVTQTPKHLITATGQRVTLRCSPRSGDLSVYWYQQSLDQGLQFLIQYYNGEERAKGNILERFSAQQFPDLHSELNLSSLELGDSALYFCASSVGGTQIGGYTFGSGTRLTVV.

The sample holds many counts of this clonotype. This chain joins TRBV7-2 and TRBJ1-4; D not resolved. Trimming stripped 5 bases from V and 0 bases from J, with 10 bases between. The CDR3 consists of 15 residues. Germline V gene lookup returns CDR1 SGHTA and CDR2 FQGNSA. The CDR3 loop is CASSPYGTTNEKLFF. DNA for the CDR3: TGTGCCAGCAGCCCTTACGGGACAACTAATGAAAAACTGTTTTTT.

The CDR3: CASRDVESGVGYTF. The CDR3 nucleotides read TGTGCCAGCAGAGACGTCGAATCAGGGGTCGGCTACACCTTC. The rearrangement uses TRBV12-3 or TRBV12-4 and TRBJ1-2, with a tentative D call TRBD1 (6 bases). Trimming took off 6 bases at V and 8 bases at J, with 19 bases between the two ends. The CDR3 length is 14 residues.

This chain links TRBV2 with TRBJ1-5; 8 bases fit TRBD1. V lost 7 bases and J lost 5; bases outside the gene matches: 10. This CDR3 has 15 residues. Per the germline V gene, CDR1 is SNHLY and CDR2 is FYNNEI. The CDR3 is CASKLARGRDQPQHF. CDR3 nucleotide sequence: TGTGCCAGCAAACTAGCCAGGGGGCGGGATCAGCCCCAGCATTTT.

This clonotype was seen many times. The chain joins TRBV2 to TRBJ2-7, with 9 bases that match TRBD1. V gave up 3 bases and J gave up 2 bases; unmatched junction bases: 5. Germline CDR1 and CDR2: SNHLY and FYNNEI. This CDR3 region has 15 residues. In DNA, the CDR3 is TGTGCCAGCAGTGACTTGGGACAGGGAACCTACGAGCAGTACTTC. This encodes CASSDLGQGTYEQYF.

In this sample, this clonotype turned up a few times. The rearrangement links TRBV20-1 to TRBJ1-6; 7 bases line up with TRBD1. Germline V gives CDR1 DFQATT, CDR2 SNEGSKA (reference sequence). V dropped 3 bases and J dropped 1; count of bases not matched to a gene: 6. CDR3 length equals 16 residues. The CDR3: CSARKTGLSYNSPLHF. CDR3 DNA sequence: TGCAGTGCTAGGAAGACAGGGCTATCCTATAATTCACCCCTCCACTTT.

A single count supports this clonotype. CDR3 amino acids: CSVEYWTGFTEAFF. The CDR3 DNA reads TGCAGCGTTGAATACTGGACAGGTTTTACTGAAGCTTTCTTT. The chain employs TRBV29-1 and TRBJ1-1, with 7 nucleotides matching TRBD1. Germline CDR1 is SQVTM and CDR2 is ANQGSEA. This CDR3 region has 14 residues. With V trimmed by 2 bases and J by 5 bases, 8 bases remained unmatched.